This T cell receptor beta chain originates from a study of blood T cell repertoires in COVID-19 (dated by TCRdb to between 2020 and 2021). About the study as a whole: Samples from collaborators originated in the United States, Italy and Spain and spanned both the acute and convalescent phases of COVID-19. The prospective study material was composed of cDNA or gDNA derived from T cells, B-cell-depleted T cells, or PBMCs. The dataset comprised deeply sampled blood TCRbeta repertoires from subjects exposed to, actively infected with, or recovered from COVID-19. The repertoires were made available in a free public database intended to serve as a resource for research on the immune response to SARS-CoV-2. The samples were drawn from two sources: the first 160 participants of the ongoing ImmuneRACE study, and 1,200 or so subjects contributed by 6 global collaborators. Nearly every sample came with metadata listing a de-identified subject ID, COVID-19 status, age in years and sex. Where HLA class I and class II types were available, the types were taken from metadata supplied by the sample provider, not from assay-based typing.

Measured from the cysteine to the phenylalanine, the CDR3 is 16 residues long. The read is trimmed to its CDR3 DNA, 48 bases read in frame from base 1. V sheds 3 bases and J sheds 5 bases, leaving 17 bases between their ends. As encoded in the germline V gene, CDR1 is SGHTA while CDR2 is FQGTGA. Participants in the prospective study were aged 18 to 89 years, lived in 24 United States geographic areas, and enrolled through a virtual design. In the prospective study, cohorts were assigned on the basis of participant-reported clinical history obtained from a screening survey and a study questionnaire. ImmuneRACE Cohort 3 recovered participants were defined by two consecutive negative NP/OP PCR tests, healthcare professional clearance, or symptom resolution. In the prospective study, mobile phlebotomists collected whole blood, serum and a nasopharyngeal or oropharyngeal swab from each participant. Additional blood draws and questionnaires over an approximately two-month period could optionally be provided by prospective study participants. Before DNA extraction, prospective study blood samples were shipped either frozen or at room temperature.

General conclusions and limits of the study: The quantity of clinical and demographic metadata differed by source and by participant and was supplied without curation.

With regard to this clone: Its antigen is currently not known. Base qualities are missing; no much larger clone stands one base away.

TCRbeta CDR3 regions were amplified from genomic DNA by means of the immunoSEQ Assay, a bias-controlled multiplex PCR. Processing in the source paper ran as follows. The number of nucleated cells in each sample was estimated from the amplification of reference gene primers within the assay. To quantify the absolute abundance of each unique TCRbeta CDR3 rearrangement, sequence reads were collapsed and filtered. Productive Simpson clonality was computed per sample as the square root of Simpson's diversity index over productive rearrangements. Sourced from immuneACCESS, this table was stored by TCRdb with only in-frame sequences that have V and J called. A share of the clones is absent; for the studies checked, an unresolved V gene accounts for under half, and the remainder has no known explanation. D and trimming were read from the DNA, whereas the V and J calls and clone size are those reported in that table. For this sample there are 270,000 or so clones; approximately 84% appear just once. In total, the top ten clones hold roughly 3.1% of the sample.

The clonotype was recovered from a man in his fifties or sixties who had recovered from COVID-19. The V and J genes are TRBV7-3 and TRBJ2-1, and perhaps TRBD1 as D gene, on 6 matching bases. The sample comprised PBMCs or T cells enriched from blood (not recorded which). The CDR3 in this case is CASSLFGTSGHNEQFF. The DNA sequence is TGTGCCAGCAGCTTGTTCGGGACATCGGGACACAATGAGCAGTTCTTC.